Here is one T cell receptor (beta chain) with its context. The antigen is undetermined. The data belong to a study of blood T cells in healthy people across ages. For the second PCR, which ran for roughly 7 to 11 cycles, a sample-barcoded 5' primer and a J-beta primer mix were used. Each CDR3 protein gets one entry after TCRdb re-called the 5' RACE reads with MiXCR. The sample carries about 1.6 million distinct CDR3 sequences, around 36% recorded once. Study conclusions and caveats: The lack of PBMC sorting stopped any conclusive naive versus antigen-experienced comparison. Comparison with aged donors showed that long-lived donors had more naive CD4+ cells and higher diversity. For the donors, CMV status was unknown and possibly confounded expanded clonotype changes.

The TCR sequence derives from a woman aged 30 to 39 in good health. Sequenced input: blood.

The CDR3 reads CASSYPGTPRHEQFF. CDR3 bases: TGTGCCAGCAGCTACCCCGGGACCCCAAGACATGAGCAGTTCTTC. This chain joins TRBV6-6 and TRBJ2-1; D may match TRBD1 or TRBD2 (5 bases each). This CDR3 is built from 15 residues. Germline V gene sequence: CDR1 MNHNY, CDR2 SVGAGI (reference sequence). V lost 6 bases, J lost 8 bases, and 20 bases lay in between.